The 27 T cell receptor beta chains listed next were all sequenced from one sample in a study of T cell repertoires in cytomegalovirus infection. In TCRdb, the reads were re-called with MiXCR into one record per CDR3 protein. The table has around 540,000 distinct CDR3 sequences, 25% to 35% seen once. No antigen is known for these receptors. This specimen consisted of cultured PBMCs, obtained from culture after CMV antigen stimulation. The receptor set was obtained from a human donor in good health (CMV status not recorded). Some clones in this sample may be carry-over from other donors' samples.

The CDR3, as DNA: TGTGCCAGCAGTGAGCTTTTGTTGGCCAAAAACATTCAGTACTTC. It codes for CASSELLLAKNIQYF. The chain joins TRBV6-1 to TRBJ2-4; D unclear. The V end was cut by 3 bases, the J end by 1 base, with 10 bases between. The CDR3 runs 15 residues. Germline CDR1 MNHNS, CDR2 SASEGT.

This clonotype was seen more than once but under ten times. The chain employs TRBV28 and TRBJ2-5, with D possibly called TRBD1 or TRBD2 (6 bases each). CDR3 length: 13 amino acids. Germline assignment: CDR1 MDHEN and CDR2 SYDVKM. The V end was cut by 8 bases, the J end by 5 bases, with 15 bases between. The CDR3 is CASAGRRGETQYF. The DNA for the CDR3 is TGTGCCAGCGCCGGCAGGAGGGGGGAGACCCAGTACTTC.

This clonotype was counted between two and nine times. The chain links TRBV15 to TRBJ2-4; the D gene is possibly TRBD2 (5 bases). Per the germline V gene, CDR1 is LNHNV and CDR2 is YYDKDF (reference sequence). This CDR3 has 16 residues. The V end was cut by 0 bases, the J end by 8 bases, with 17 bases between. The CDR3 is CATSREGPPGGYIQYF. CDR3 DNA: TGTGCCACCAGCAGAGAAGGACCACCGGGCGGGTACATTCAGTACTTC.

This clonotype has at least ten counts. The V and J genes are TRBV7-2 and TRBJ2-1; 7 bases map to TRBD1. After removal of 5 bases from V and 3 bases from J, the junction contained 7 bases not matched to a gene. The length of the CDR3 is 15 residues. The V gene's germline CDR1 is SGHTA and CDR2 FQGNSA. CDR3 bases: TGTGCCAGCAGCACGGACAGGTCTGGCTACAATGAGCAGTTCTTC. It specifies CASSTDRSGYNEQFF.

This clonotype occurred a few times. The chain has TRBV7-8 and TRBJ2-7; tentatively, D is TRBD2 (6 bases). The V end lost 5 bases, the J end lost 5 bases, and 16 bases lay between the germline ends. Germline CDR1 and CDR2: SGHVS and FQNEAQ. This CDR3 comprises 14 residues. The CDR3 loop is CASSLTTRTNEQYV. The CDR3 nucleotides are TGTGCCAGCAGCCTAACGACTAGGACCAACGAGCAGTACGTC.

The gene calls are TRBV27 and TRBJ2-2; no definite D call. CDR1 and CDR2 from the germline V gene are MNHEY and SMNVEV (reference sequence). The CDR3 consists of 12 residues. V was pared by 5 bases and J by 3 bases, with 4 bases between. The CDR3 DNA reads TGTGCCAGCAGTCACGACACCGGGGAGCTGTTTTTT. This translates into CASSHDTGELFF.

In its sample, this clonotype was seen once. An end of the junction does not agree with germline; a read error may underlie this. The chain has TRBV28 and TRBJ2-5; 12 nucleotides match TRBD2. This CDR3 is built from 14 residues. Germline loops: CDR1 MDHEN, CDR2 SYDVKM. The CDR3 DNA follows: TGTTCCAGCAGTGCTAGCGGGAGGGCCGAGACCCAGTACTTC. As protein: CSSSASGRAETQYF.

This clonotype was observed a few times. The chain combines TRBV28 with TRBJ2-3; 8 bases align to TRBD2. CDR1 and CDR2 from the germline V gene are MDHEN and SYDVKM. Trimming cost V 7 bases and J 2 bases; bases outside gene matches: 11. The CDR3 contains 16 residues. The CDR3 loop reads CASTEPGLEATDTQYF. CDR3 in DNA: TGTGCCAGCACCGAACCGGGACTAGAGGCCACAGATACGCAGTATTTT.

In this sample, this clonotype turned up once. This chain uses TRBV6-8 with TRBJ2-7; the match to TRBD2 covers 16 bases. J lost 4 bases, V lost 0 bases, and 3 bases had no gene match. Germline V lookup: CDR1 MNHGY, CDR2 SAAAGT. The CDR3 contains 17 residues. CDR3 protein: CASSYSGTSGRGYEQYF. CDR3 nucleotides: TGTGCCAGCAGTTACTCCGGGACTAGCGGGAGGGGGTACGAGCAGTACTTC.

This clonotype was detected only a few times. This chain uses TRBV20-1 with TRBJ2-7; D remains unclear. Germline V gene sequence: CDR1 DFQATT, CDR2 SNEGSKA (reference sequence). The germline V and J ends were trimmed by 4 bases and 5 bases, with 12 bases remaining between them. This CDR3 contains 12 residues. The CDR3 nucleotides are TGCAGTGCTACGCCACTACACAACGAGCAGTACTTC. This translates into CSATPLHNEQYF.

This chain joins TRBV24-1 and TRBJ1-5; TRBD1 might be the D (5 bases). Trimming stripped 5 bases from V and 3 bases from J, with 7 bases between. The CDR3 runs 13 residues. Germline lookup yields CDR1 KGHDR and CDR2 SFDVKD. The CDR3 region is CATSGQPNQPQHF. The CDR3 coding sequence is TGTGCCACCAGTGGACAGCCCAATCAGCCCCAGCATTTT.

This clonotype showed up just a few times. This chain uses TRBV12-3 or TRBV12-4 with TRBJ2-1; 8 nucleotides agree with TRBD1. V was clipped by 7 bases and J by 12 bases; unmatched bases: 17. The CDR3 totals 15 residues. CDR3 bases: TGTGCCAGCACCCCACGGACAGGGCGGCCAGGCCGGCAGTTCTTC. Translating gives CASTPRTGRPGRQFF.

There are a few counts of this clonotype. CDR3 coding DNA: TGTGCCAGCAGTTCCCAGATAGGGAGCTCTGTATTCACCGGGGAGCTGTTTTTT. Translation gives CASSSQIGSSVFTGELFF. V gene TRBV6-6 combines with J gene TRBJ2-2; TRBD2 is a possible D gene (5 bases). The germline V and J ends were trimmed by 4 bases and 4 bases, with 22 bases remaining between them. The V gene's germline CDR1 is MNHNY and CDR2 SVGAGI (reference sequence). This CDR3 comprises 18 residues.

This clonotype has a handful of counts. V usage is TRBV6-1 and J usage is TRBJ1-1; no clear D. Germline assignment: CDR1 MNHNS and CDR2 SASEGT. V was pared by 3 bases and J by 1 base, with 9 bases between. This CDR3 is built from 14 residues. In DNA form, the CDR3 reads TGTGCCAGCAGTGACTTTTGGCGGAACACTGAAGCTTTCTTT. Its protein is CASSDFWRNTEAFF.

The V gene is TRBV6-5, the J gene TRBJ1-4; D may be TRBD1 (6 bases). Germline loops: CDR1 MNHEY, CDR2 SVGAGI. The CDR3 is 16 residues long. V lost 2 bases to trimming and J lost 2 bases, with 12 bases between them. The CDR3, as DNA: TGTGCCAGCAGTTACACCACGGGGGCGACTAATGAAAAACTGTTTTTT. It encodes CASSYTTGATNEKLFF.

The chain recombines TRBV19 with TRBJ1-1, with D possibly matching TRBD1 (6 bases). CDR1 LNHDA and CDR2 SQIVND come from the germline V gene (reference sequence). Deletions cut 6 bases from V and 7 bases from J, with 18 bases between. The CDR3 loop spans 14 amino acids. The CDR3 sequence: CASRKQGKEGEAFF. The CDR3 DNA reads as TGTGCCAGTAGGAAGCAGGGGAAGGAGGGTGAAGCTTTCTTT.

V usage is TRBV7-9 and J usage is TRBJ2-7; possible D gene TRBD2, 6 bases. The V gene's germline CDR1 is SEHNR and CDR2 FQNEAQ (reference sequence). The CDR3 runs 12 residues. With 6 bases removed from V and 6 bases from J, the gap between germline ends came to 12 bases. CDR3: CASSWRELEQYF. CDR3 in DNA: TGTGCCAGCAGTTGGAGGGAACTCGAGCAGTACTTC.

This clonotype was counted many times. The chain has TRBV7-2 and TRBJ1-2, with 7 bases lining up with TRBD1. The CDR3 extends over 14 amino acids. V lost 5 bases and J lost 2; bases outside the gene matches: 5. Germline CDR1 SGHTA, CDR2 FQGNSA. CDR3: CASSRQGGNYGYTF. For the CDR3, the DNA is TGTGCCAGCAGCCGACAGGGAGGGAACTATGGCTACACCTTC.

This CDR3 reads CASSLGGGGAEAFF. CDR3 DNA sequence: TGTGCCAGCAGCTTAGGGGGGGGAGGGGCTGAAGCTTTCTTT. This chain uses TRBV7-9 with TRBJ1-1; the D gene is possibly TRBD1 (5 bases). Per the germline V gene, CDR1 is SEHNR and CDR2 is FQNEAQ (reference sequence). CDR3 length: 14 amino acids. V shed 1 base and J shed 6 bases, with 12 bases lying between them. The entire variable domain, with the rest obtained from reference TRBV7-9 and TRBJ1-1, is as follows: DTGVSQNPRHKITKRGQNVTFRCDPISEHNRLYWYRQTLGQGPEFLTYFQNEAQLEKSRLLSDRFSAERPKGSFSTLEIQRTEQGDSAMYLCASSLGGGGAEAFFGQGTRLTVV.

This clonotype has just a few counts. The CDR3 spells CASSPGSALGEQFF. DNA for the CDR3: TGTGCCAGCAGCCCAGGATCCGCCCTTGGTGAGCAGTTCTTC. The V and J genes are TRBV6-1 and TRBJ2-1; D is undetermined. V lost 6 bases and J lost 9, with 18 bases in between. CDR1 and CDR2 (germline): MNHNS, SASEGT. The CDR3 has 14 amino acids.

The sample holds one count of this clonotype. The chain combines TRBV4-3 with TRBJ1-2; TRBD1 matches 7 bases. Germline V gives CDR1 LGHNA, CDR2 YSLEER. The CDR3 extends over 14 amino acids. V lost 5 bases to trimming and J lost 3 bases; unmatched junction nucleotides: 6. The CDR3 DNA follows: TGCGCCAGCAGCTCACACAGGGGTGACTATGGCTACACCTTC. This codes for CASSSHRGDYGYTF.

The chain uses TRBV7-9 and TRBJ2-7; 7 positions match TRBD1. The CDR3 runs 16 residues. Germline-derived CDR1 and CDR2 are SEHNR and FQNEAQ (reference sequence). The junction had 8 bases not matched to a gene; V was cut back by 3 bases and J by 0 bases. The CDR3 protein is CASSLHKDRDSYEQYF. The CDR3 DNA is TGTGCCAGCAGCTTGCATAAAGACAGGGACTCCTACGAGCAGTACTTC.

The chain links TRBV6-2 or TRBV6-3 to TRBJ2-7; 11 bases line up with TRBD2. This CDR3 is 14 amino acids long. Germline V gene data show CDR1 as MNHEY and CDR2 as SVGEGT. CDR3 protein: CANSLAGGTYEQYV. CDR3 in DNA: TGTGCCAACAGTTTAGCGGGAGGGACCTACGAGCAGTACGTC.

This clonotype was seen ten or more times. This chain links TRBV6-2 or TRBV6-3 with TRBJ2-7; 8 bases line up with TRBD1. The CDR3 extends over 16 amino acids. Germline CDR1 and CDR2: MNHEY and SVGEGT. The junction had 11 bases not matched to a gene; V was cut back by 6 bases and J by 1 base. CDR3 region: CASSESGTGYSYEQYV. The DNA of the CDR3 is TGTGCCAGCAGCGAATCCGGGACAGGCTATTCCTACGAGCAGTACGTC.

The V call is TRBV20-1, the J call TRBJ2-7; a weak D match, TRBD1 (6 bases). Germline V CDR1 and CDR2: DFQATT, SNEGSKA (reference sequence). The CDR3 has 12 residues. V lost 6 bases to trimming and J lost 4 bases, with 13 bases between them. The CDR3 coding sequence is TGCAGTGCGGCCGTGAGGGGGTACGAGCAGTACTTC. It is translated as CSAAVRGYEQYF.

This clonotype was observed a handful of times. The chain has TRBV20-1 and TRBJ2-1; TRBD2 matches 13 bases. CDR1 is DFQATT and CDR2 is SNEGSKA in the germline V gene (reference sequence). Trimming cost V 5 bases and J 9 bases; bases outside gene matches: 10. The CDR3 extends over 15 amino acids. CDR3 in DNA: TGCAGTGCTCTCCCCGGGACTAGCGGGATCGGTGAGCAGTTCTTC. Protein sequence: CSALPGTSGIGEQFF.

This chain uses TRBV12-3 or TRBV12-4 with TRBJ1-5; no definite D call. The CDR3 loop spans 14 amino acids. V dropped 1 base and J dropped 1 base, with 5 bases sitting between them. For the CDR3, the DNA is TGTGCCAGCAGTTTAGTGGGGAGCAATCAGCCCCAGCATTTT. Translation gives CASSLVGSNQPQHF.